The 17 T cell receptor beta chains listed next were all sequenced from one sample in a study of PD-L1 blockade in urothelial cancer. Time point here: pretreatment peripheral blood. The assay was immunoSEQ multiplex PCR, and TCRdb's table has in-frame clones only and misses some. The repertoire holds 56,000 or so clones, with over 75% as singletons. The specimen was PBMCs, collected around atezolizumab (anti-PD-L1) treatment. These receptors came from a man between 65 and 85 years old with urothelial cancer.

The rearrangement joins TRBV5-1 to TRBJ2-2, with 8 bases matching TRBD2. Trimming at V came to 3 bases and at J to 4 bases, leaving 5 bases not matched to a gene. Germline lookup yields CDR1 SGHRS and CDR2 YFSETQ. The CDR3 length is 15 residues. The CDR3 region is CASSSGTRGTGELFF. The CDR3 DNA reads TGCGCCAGCAGCTCCGGGACTAGGGGCACCGGGGAGCTGTTTTTT.

V gene TRBV18 combines with J gene TRBJ2-7; a possible D gene is TRBD1 (5 bases). This CDR3 has 16 residues. Trimming shortened V by 1 base and J by 0 bases, and 13 bases separated the two germline ends. Germline lookup yields CDR1 KGHSH and CDR2 LQKENI. The chain's CDR3 is CASSPRGTGASYEQYF. The DNA of the CDR3 is TGTGCCAGCTCACCACGAGGAACAGGAGCCTCCTACGAGCAGTACTTC.

V and J are TRBV30 and TRBJ2-1; a possible D gene is TRBD2 (6 bases). The CDR3 sequence is 14 residues long. V gave up 4 bases and J gave up 3 bases, with 13 bases separating them. The germline V gene encodes CDR1 GTSNPN and CDR2 SVGIG (reference sequence). CDR3 coding DNA: TGTGCCTGGAAACGCGGGGCGCTCTACAATGAGCAGTTCTTC. It is translated as CAWKRGALYNEQFF.

The gene calls are TRBV14 and TRBJ2-3; D call uncertain. Per germline, CDR1 SGHDN and CDR2 FVKESK. The CDR3 covers 13 residues. V was pared by 3 bases and J by 2 bases, with 6 bases between. CDR3 DNA sequence: TGTGCCAGCAGCCAGATGGCCACAGATACGCAGTATTTT. Its protein product is CASSQMATDTQYF.

The chain links TRBV28 to TRBJ2-5; 11 positions match TRBD2. The V gene end was trimmed by 5 bases and the J gene end by 2 bases; junction bases not matched to a gene: 7. CDR1 is MDHEN, CDR2 SYDVKM, per germline. The length of the CDR3 is 16 residues. In nucleotides, the CDR3 is TGTGCCAGCAGTCCGGGACTAGCGGTGTATCAAGAGACCCAGTACTTC. This sequence encodes CASSPGLAVYQETQYF.

The chain joins TRBV2 to TRBJ2-1; 14 bases align to TRBD2. Germline CDR1 reads SNHLY; CDR2 reads FYNNEI. The trim removed 5 bases at V and 6 bases at J, leaving 3 bases unmatched. CDR3 length: 15 residues. CDR3 bases: TGTGCCAGCAGTCCGGGGACTAGCGGGAGCAATGAGCAGTTCTTC. Amino acid sequence: CASSPGTSGSNEQFF.

V is TRBV23-1 and J is TRBJ2-7; D gene unclear. TRBV23-1 is an open reading frame whose function is uncertain. The CDR3 is made up of 13 amino acids. V was trimmed by 4 bases and J by 4 bases, leaving 11 bases between them. The CDR3 spells CASSPSRRYEQYF. The DNA of the CDR3 is TGCGCCAGCAGTCCCTCGCGCCGATACGAGCAGTACTTC.

The V gene is TRBV5-1, the J gene TRBJ2-3, with 11 positions matching TRBD2. The V and J ends lost 4 bases and 4 bases, in that order; junction bases with no gene match: 2. The germline V gene encodes CDR1 SGHRS and CDR2 YFSETQ. The CDR3 extends over 14 amino acids. The CDR3 loop is CASSAGLAADTQYF. The CDR3, as DNA: TGCGCCAGCAGCGCGGGACTAGCGGCAGATACGCAGTATTTT.

This chain joins TRBV19 and TRBJ1-5, with 8 bases fitting TRBD1. CDR3 size: 16 residues. After removal of 7 bases from V and 4 bases from J, the junction contained 12 bases not matched to a gene. Germline V gene sequence: CDR1 LNHDA, CDR2 SQIVND (reference sequence). The CDR3 here is CASIQAQGVGNQPQHF. DNA for the CDR3: TGTGCCAGTATCCAGGCACAGGGGGTTGGAAATCAGCCCCAGCATTTT.

The chain uses TRBV19 and TRBJ2-1, with D perhaps TRBD2 (5 bases). CDR3 length: 15 residues. Deletions cut 6 bases from V and 0 bases from J, with 12 bases between. Looked up from germline, CDR1 is LNHDA and CDR2 is SQIVND (reference sequence). DNA for the CDR3: TGTGCCAGTAGCTCCCAGACTACCTCCTACAATGAGCAGTTCTTC. It yields the protein CASSSQTTSYNEQFF.

This clone was observed once. The chain joins TRBV28 to TRBJ1-2; the D is unclear. The CDR3 sequence is 12 residues long. Germline V gene data show CDR1 as MDHEN and CDR2 as SYDVKM. V dropped 5 bases and J dropped 6 bases, with 10 bases sitting between them. CDR3 DNA: TGTGCCAGCAGTGCGGCTGTGGATGGCTACACCTTC. Protein product: CASSAAVDGYTF.

This chain joins TRBV5-4 and TRBJ2-5; 8 bases line up with TRBD2. The length of the CDR3 is 16 residues. The V and J ends lost 0 bases and 0 bases, in that order; junction bases with no gene match: 4. Per the germline V gene, CDR1 is SGHNT and CDR2 is YYREEE (reference sequence). CDR3 nucleotides: TGTGCCAGCAGCTTGGGGGCTAGCGGGTACCAAGAGACCCAGTACTTC. Its translation is CASSLGASGYQETQYF.

The V call is TRBV30, the J call TRBJ1-2; the D gene is possibly TRBD1 (5 bases). Per germline, CDR1 GTSNPN and CDR2 SVGIG (reference sequence). V was pared by 5 bases and J by 8 bases, with 15 bases between. The CDR3 is made up of 12 amino acids. The CDR3, as DNA: TGTGCCTGGTTGGTTGACAGTGGGGGCTACACCTTC. It encodes CAWLVDSGGYTF.

This clone was observed a single time. The chain has TRBV28 and TRBJ2-4, with D perhaps matching TRBD2 (6 bases). Germline V gene data show CDR1 as MDHEN and CDR2 as SYDVKM. The V and J ends lost 5 bases and 0 bases respectively, with 11 bases between them. The CDR3 length is 15 residues. CDR3 sequence reads: CASSLAYLAKNIQYF. In nucleotides, the CDR3 is TGTGCCAGCAGTCTAGCGTATCTAGCCAAAAACATTCAGTACTTC.

The chain carries TRBV27 and TRBJ1-2, with 10 bases matching TRBD1. The CDR3 runs to 14 residues. Germline-derived CDR1 and CDR2 are MNHEY and SMNVEV (reference sequence). Trimming took 5 bases from V and 6 from J; bases not matched to a gene: 6. CDR3 sequence reads: CASSPRTGGNGYTF. The CDR3 coding sequence is TGTGCCAGCAGTCCCAGGACAGGGGGAAATGGCTACACCTTC.

The chain is built from TRBV5-4 and TRBJ1-4; 7 bases agree with TRBD1. In germline, CDR1 is SGHNT, CDR2 YYREEE (reference sequence). This CDR3 spans 13 amino acids. V lost 4 bases, J lost 10 bases, and 7 bases stayed unmatched. CDR3 amino acids: CASSATGVGKLFF. In DNA form, the CDR3 reads TGTGCCAGCAGCGCCACAGGGGTTGGAAAACTGTTTTTT.

The chain has TRBV11-3 and TRBJ2-2; D is ambiguous. The CDR3 is 12 amino acids. Germline V gene lookup returns CDR1 SGHNT and CDR2 YENEEA. V lost 5 bases, J lost 5 bases, and 6 bases lay in between. The CDR3 here is CASSLVTGELFF. The CDR3 nucleotides are TGTGCCAGCAGCCTCGTAACCGGGGAGCTGTTTTTT.